The 20 T cell receptor beta chains in this list originate from one sample, sequenced in a study of cytomegalovirus exposure and HLA in healthy donors. With 60 Vbeta and 13 Jbeta primers, the PCR was carried out. Profiled with immunoSEQ multiplex PCR; TCRdb holds only in-frame clones, not every one. The table records tens of thousands of clones, 79% of them present only once. What was sequenced was PBMCs. The source of these receptors is a middle-aged woman in good health and CMV-seropositive.

This clone came up a few times. The chain combines TRBV11-2 with TRBJ1-1; D gene uncertain. V was cut by 2 bases and J by 0 bases, with 7 bases left in between. The CDR3 spans 14 residues. Looked up from germline, CDR1 is SGHAT and CDR2 is FQNNGV. The CDR3 sequence: CASSLSVMNTEAFF. CDR3 DNA: TGTGCCAGCAGCTTATCCGTAATGAACACTGAAGCTTTCTTT.

The J gene is TRBJ2-7, the V gene TRBV6-1; TRBD2 might be the D (5 bases). This CDR3 contains 14 residues. The ends were cut back, 0 bases at V and 2 bases at J, with 8 bases in the middle. Germline assignment: CDR1 MNHNS and CDR2 SASEGT. The CDR3 here is CASSEAGGTYEQYF. Written as DNA, the CDR3 is TGTGCCAGCAGTGAAGCAGGAGGTACCTACGAGCAGTACTTC.

The rearrangement links TRBV9 to TRBJ2-1; the D is unclear. This CDR3 is built from 15 residues. Trimming pared 4 bases from V and 0 bases from J, leaving 11 bases between. The germline gives CDR1 SGDLS, CDR2 YYNGEE. The DNA of the CDR3 is TGTGCCAGCAGCACGTTTGCCAGCTCCTACAATGAGCAGTTCTTC. Protein: CASSTFASSYNEQFF.

The rearrangement joins TRBV6-1 to TRBJ1-6; TRBD1 is a possible D gene (6 bases). The CDR3 contains 14 residues. Germline CDR1 is MNHNS and CDR2 is SASEGT. V was shortened by 4 bases and J by 8 bases, with 12 bases between the two germline ends. The CDR3 DNA reads TGTGCCAGCAGTGCCCACAGGGCCGATTCACCCCTCCACTTT. As protein: CASSAHRADSPLHF.

This sequence joins TRBV6-1 and TRBJ2-3; D possibly corresponds to TRBD1 (5 bases). This CDR3 is built from 19 residues. V was shortened by 2 bases and J by 3 bases, with 24 bases between the two germline ends. Germline V gene data show CDR1 as MNHNS and CDR2 as SASEGT. This CDR3 is CASSEFSHMAQAGTDTQYF. CDR3 nucleotide sequence: TGTGCCAGCAGTGAATTTTCCCACATGGCCCAGGCAGGGACAGATACGCAGTATTTT.

The rearrangement links TRBV6-6 to TRBJ1-6, with 9 bases lining up with TRBD1. This CDR3 region has 15 residues. From germline, CDR1 is MNHNY and CDR2 SVGAGI (reference sequence). Trimming took 7 bases from V and 7 from J; bases not matched to a gene: 8. The CDR3 here is CASTTPGTGNSPLHF. DNA of the CDR3: TGTGCCAGCACTACCCCCGGGACAGGGAATTCACCCCTCCACTTT.

The genes are TRBV18 and TRBJ1-5; weak D call: TRBD1 (5 bases). The CDR3 extends over 16 amino acids. CDR1 KGHSH and CDR2 LQKENI come from the germline V gene. V shed 2 bases and J shed 2 bases, with 13 bases lying between them. The CDR3 DNA is TGTGCCAGCTCACCATCGGGGGTAGGGGGCAATCAGCCCCAGCATTTT. This encodes CASSPSGVGGNQPQHF.

Of note for this clone: A read error may account for a junction end that differs from germline. V gene TRBV30 combines with J gene TRBJ2-7; D perhaps matches TRBD2 (5 bases). The CDR3 runs to 11 residues. Germline values: CDR1 GTSNPN, CDR2 SVGIG (reference sequence). The CDR3, as DNA: TGTGCCTGGAGTTTTAGTAGCGAGCAGTGCTTC. Translated: CAWSFSSEQCF.

CDR3 sequence: CSARGRTEAFF. The CDR3, as DNA: TGCAGTGCTAGAGGGCGGACTGAAGCTTTCTTT. The V and J genes are TRBV20-1 and TRBJ1-1; unclear D gene. Trimming stripped 1 base from V and 5 bases from J, with 5 bases between. Germline values: CDR1 DFQATT, CDR2 SNEGSKA (reference sequence). This CDR3 is built from 11 residues.

This sequence joins TRBV9 and TRBJ2-2, with a weak D call TRBD1 (5 bases). With 4 bases removed from V and 1 base from J, the gap between germline ends came to 17 bases. The CDR3 runs 17 residues. Germline CDR1 SGDLS, CDR2 YYNGEE. CDR3 in DNA: TGTGCCAGCAGCCCCCTCCCAGGGAAAGTGAACACCGGGGAGCTGTTTTTT. Protein: CASSPLPGKVNTGELFF. The variable domain in full, with the rest retrieved from reference TRBV9 and TRBJ2-2, is DSGVTQTPKHLITATGQRVTLRCSPRSGDLSVYWYQQSLDQGLQFLIQYYNGEERAKGNILERFSAQQFPDLHSELNLSSLELGDSALYFCASSPLPGKVNTGELFFGEGSRLTVL.

This clone showed up just a few times. V gene TRBV30 combines with J gene TRBJ1-6; TRBD1 agrees at 7 bases. The V gene's germline CDR1 is GTSNPN and CDR2 SVGIG (reference sequence). There are 13 residues in the CDR3. Trimming removed 5 bases from V and 7 bases from J; junction bases left unmatched: 5. The CDR3 DNA reads as TGTGCCTGGGGACAGGTTCAGAATTCACCCCTCCACTTT. Translation gives CAWGQVQNSPLHF. Based on the CDR3 plus reference TRBV30 and TRBJ1-6, the full variable domain is SQTIHQWPATLVQPVGSPLSLECTVEGTSNPNLYWYRQAAGRGLQLLFYSVGIGQISSEVPQNLSASRPQDRQFILSSKKLLLSDSGFYLCAWGQVQNSPLHFGNGTRLTVT.

The V and J genes are TRBV4-1 and TRBJ1-2, with no clear D. Trimming shortened V by 0 bases and J by 4 bases, and 3 bases separated the two germline ends. The CDR3 is made up of 12 amino acids. Germline CDR1 reads MGHRA; CDR2 reads YSYEKL. The CDR3 DNA follows: TGCGCCAGCAGCCAAGAAGCCTATGGCTACACCTTC. The encoded protein is CASSQEAYGYTF.

This chain joins TRBV30 and TRBJ1-1; perhaps TRBD1 as D (5 bases). The CDR3 consists of 13 residues. The V end was cut by 3 bases, the J end by 4 bases, with 12 bases between. Germline CDR1 GTSNPN, CDR2 SVGIG (reference sequence). The CDR3 protein is CAWSVERGTEAFF. CDR3 nucleotides: TGTGCCTGGAGCGTCGAAAGGGGCACTGAAGCTTTCTTT.

The chain joins TRBV6-5 to TRBJ2-1; no firm D call. This CDR3 is 12 amino acids long. Per the germline V gene, CDR1 is MNHEY and CDR2 is SVGAGI. Trimming pared 11 bases from V and 2 bases from J, leaving 10 bases between. The CDR3 protein is CAASGPYNEQFF. Written as DNA, the CDR3 is TGTGCCGCCTCTGGCCCCTACAATGAGCAGTTCTTC.

The rearrangement uses TRBV27 and TRBJ1-1; a weak D match, TRBD1 (5 bases). The CDR3 consists of 13 residues. CDR1 and CDR2 (germline): MNHEY, SMNVEV (reference sequence). Trimming removed 7 bases at V and 0 bases at J, with 9 bases between. The CDR3 sequence is CASTGAMNTEAFF. The CDR3 coding sequence is TGTGCCAGCACTGGGGCCATGAACACTGAAGCTTTCTTT.

V gene TRBV30 combines with J gene TRBJ1-2, with 9 bases lining up with TRBD1. Germline-derived CDR1 and CDR2 are GTSNPN and SVGIG (reference sequence). The length of the CDR3 is 14 residues. V shed 2 bases, J shed 8 bases, and the junction held 9 bases outside the gene matches. The chain's CDR3 is CAWSTTGTGSGYTF. The CDR3 DNA follows: TGTGCCTGGAGTACAACCGGGACAGGGAGCGGCTACACCTTC.

This clone has just a few counts. The rearrangement links TRBV9 to TRBJ2-1; 8 bases are shared with TRBD2. V was pared by 1 base and J by 6 bases, with 0 bases of the junction left unmatched. Germline assignment: CDR1 SGDLS and CDR2 YYNGEE. The CDR3 is made up of 13 amino acids. The CDR3 DNA is TGTGCCAGCAGCGTAACTAGCGGCAATGAGCAGTTCTTC. Its translation: CASSVTSGNEQFF.

This chain joins TRBV7-9 and TRBJ1-4; 10 nucleotides align to TRBD1. This CDR3 spans 16 amino acids. V dropped 1 base and J dropped 7; count of bases not matched to a gene: 6. CDR1 and CDR2 from the germline V gene are SEHNR and FQNEAQ (reference sequence). CDR3 bases: TGTGCCAGCAGCTTAGGAGGGGACAGGGGAGGTGAAAAACTGTTTTTT. It translates to CASSLGGDRGGEKLFF.

The chain carries TRBV18 and TRBJ1-1; tentative D call: TRBD1 (5 bases). This CDR3 region has 18 residues. The V end was cut by 3 bases, the J end by 1 base, with 21 bases between. Per germline, CDR1 KGHSH and CDR2 LQKENI. As DNA, the CDR3 is TGTGCCAGCTCACCTAGAAATGGCGGGGGGTCCCAGAACACTGAAGCTTTCTTT. Translated: CASSPRNGGGSQNTEAFF. The full variable domain, in which reference TRBV18 and TRBJ1-1 provide the parts outside the CDR3, is NAGVMQNPRHLVRRRGQEARLRCSPMKGHSHVYWYRQLPEEGLKFMVYLQKENIIDESGMPKERFSAEFPKEGPSILRIQQVVRGDSAAYFCASSPRNGGGSQNTEAFFGQGTRLTVV.

V is TRBV29-1 and J is TRBJ2-7; a possible D gene is TRBD1 (6 bases). The ends were cut back, 5 bases at V and 0 bases at J, with 14 bases in the middle. Germline V lookup: CDR1 SQVTM, CDR2 ANQGSEA. The CDR3 is 14 residues long. The CDR3 DNA sequence: TGCAGCGTTAAACTGCAGGGGCACTCCTACGAGCAGTACTTC. It is translated as CSVKLQGHSYEQYF.